This T cell receptor beta chain originates from a study of blood T cell repertoires in COVID-19. Looked up from germline, CDR1 is MDHEN and CDR2 is SYDVKM. V was pared by 3 bases and J by 4 bases, with 18 bases between. CDR3 length equals 16 residues. The repertoire was sequenced with immunoSEQ multiplex PCR; TCRdb's copy has only in-frame clones and lacks some. The top ten clones hold approximately 4.6% of a sample with under 350,000 clones, roughly 90% of them seen once. The specimen sequenced was peripheral blood. This receptor was obtained from a man in his forties or fifties with acute or convalescent COVID-19. The chain joins TRBV28 to TRBJ1-2; D is undetermined. CDR3 region: CASSFQPTPYPYGYTF. The CDR3 DNA reads as TGTGCCAGCAGTTTTCAACCCACACCTTATCCCTATGGCTACACCTTC.